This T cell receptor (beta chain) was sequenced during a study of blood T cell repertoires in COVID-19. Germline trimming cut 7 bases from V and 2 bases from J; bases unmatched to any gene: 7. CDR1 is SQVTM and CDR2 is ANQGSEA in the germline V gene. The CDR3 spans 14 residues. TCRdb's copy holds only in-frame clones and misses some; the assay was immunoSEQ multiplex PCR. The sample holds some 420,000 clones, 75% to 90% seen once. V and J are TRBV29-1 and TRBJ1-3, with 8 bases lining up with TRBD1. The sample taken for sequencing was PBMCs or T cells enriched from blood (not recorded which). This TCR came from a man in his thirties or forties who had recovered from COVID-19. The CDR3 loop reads CSGRTGKAGNTIYF. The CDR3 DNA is TGCAGCGGCAGGACAGGGAAGGCTGGAAACACCATATATTTT.